This TCR beta chain was observed in a study of blood T cell repertoires in COVID-19 (dated by TCRdb to 2018 to 2021). In terms of the full investigation: Collaborator samples came from the United States, Italy and Spain and covered acute and convalescent phases of COVID-19. Subjects who had been exposed to COVID-19, were actively infected with it, or had recovered from it provided the deeply sampled blood TCRbeta repertoires that made up the dataset. Nearly every sample came with metadata listing a de-identified subject ID, COVID-19 status, age in years and sex. Where HLA class I and class II types were available, the types were taken from metadata supplied by the sample provider, not from assay-based typing. The material from the prospective study consisted of cDNA or gDNA derived from T cells, B-cell-depleted T cells, or PBMCs. The repertoires were released in a freely available public database meant as a resource for research on the immune response to SARS-CoV-2. Samples were obtained from the ongoing ImmuneRACE study (first 160 participants) and from over 1,000 subjects provided by 6 global collaborators.

In Seattle, one collaborating source enrolled patients while the infection was active and tracked those patients longitudinally over the course of disease. Each collaborating institution followed its own protocols to collect whole blood in K2EDTA tubes. For TCRbeta analysis, collaborators shipped samples in one of three forms: frozen whole blood, isolated PBMCs, or DNA extracted from either of those sample types. This clone was recorded a few times. Which antigen it targets is not known. No much larger clone exists at a distance of one base, and base qualities are not known. TCRbeta CDR3 regions were amplified from genomic DNA by means of the immunoSEQ Assay, a bias-controlled multiplex PCR. The authors' analysis ran thus. Nucleated cell counts per sample were estimated from amplification of reference gene primers within the assay. Sequence reads were collapsed and filtered to measure the absolute abundance of every unique TCRbeta CDR3 rearrangement. For each sample, productive Simpson clonality was calculated as the square root of Simpson's diversity index over productive rearrangements. Not all clones reach the TCRdb copy of this immuneACCESS table, which keeps in-frame sequences only. Checked studies attribute under half of the gap to unresolved V genes and leave the rest unexplained. V, J and clone size were drawn from that table, and D and trimming were deduced from the DNA. The sample data list some 220,000 clones, and 82% of these were observed just once. The top ten clones comprise approximately 5.2% of the sample.

The paper's findings and limits, for the study overall: The amount of clinical and demographic metadata varied by source and participant and was provided uncurated.

V loses 4 bases at its end and J loses 0 bases; junction bases beyond the gene matches: 4. The germline V gene gives CDR1 as MNHEY and CDR2 as SVGEGT. Taken from cysteine to phenylalanine, the CDR3 has 17 residues. Solely the CDR3 DNA is kept, with 51 bases framed from the first base. The chain is assembled from TRBV6-2 or TRBV6-3 and TRBJ2-7; 15 of the junction bases match TRBD2. The source material was peripheral blood. This receptor was identified in a woman aged 65 to 85 with COVID-19, enrolled during active disease. CDR3 region: CASSFRTSGRASYEQYF. The nucleotides are TGTGCCAGCAGTTTCCGGACTAGCGGGAGGGCCTCCTACGAGCAGTACTTC.